The next 16 T cell receptor beta chains were all read from a single sample in a study of shared clonotypes between healthy human individuals. The method was immunoSEQ multiplex PCR; TCRdb's version includes in-frame clones alone and lacks a portion of them. The profile shows about 2,100,000 clones, 90% to 95% of them singletons. The naive CD8 subset, CD45RO-negative cells positively selected for CCR7, excluded terminally differentiated effector memory CD45RA+ cells. What was sequenced was naive CD8+ T cells from PBMCs. Every receptor here comes from a man younger than 30 in good health. Some clones in this sample may be carry-over from other donors' samples.

The V call is TRBV28, the J call TRBJ1-5; TRBD1 might be the D (5 bases). The CDR3 spans 15 residues. V lost 6 bases and J lost 0, with 12 bases in between. Germline CDR1 MDHEN, CDR2 SYDVKM. In DNA form, the CDR3 reads TGTGCCAGCAGACTCAGGGAGTATAGCAATCAGCCCCAGCATTTT. Residues: CASRLREYSNQPQHF.

The chain uses TRBV19 and TRBJ1-4; D possibly corresponds to TRBD1 (6 bases). CDR1 is LNHDA, CDR2 SQIVND, per germline (reference sequence). The V end was cut by 5 bases, the J end by 5 bases, with 12 bases between. This CDR3 contains 14 residues. CDR3 sequence (DNA): TGTGCCAGTAGTCCCAGGACAGTGAATGAAAAACTGTTTTTT. Translating gives CASSPRTVNEKLFF.

Note on this clone: The sample carries other DNA sequences with the same CDR3. The chain couples TRBV5-6 to TRBJ1-1; TRBD1 might be the D (5 bases). Germline loops: CDR1 SGHDT, CDR2 YYEEEE. The V end was cut by 0 bases, the J end by 5 bases, with 8 bases between. This CDR3 has 13 amino acids. The CDR3 spells CASSLVGVTEAFF. As DNA, the CDR3 is TGTGCCAGCAGCTTGGTGGGGGTAACTGAAGCTTTCTTT.

This clone was detected only a few times. The chain is built from TRBV2 and TRBJ1-1; TRBD1 is a possible D gene (6 bases). The CDR3 spans 12 residues. Germline values: CDR1 SNHLY, CDR2 FYNNEI. Trimming removed 5 bases at V and 8 bases at J, with 12 bases between. CDR3 in DNA: TGTGCCAGCAGTATACACAGGGAAGAAGCTTTCTTT. This gives the protein CASSIHREEAFF.

This clone was observed a single time. The gene calls are TRBV28 and TRBJ2-1; D is unclear. Germline CDR1 MDHEN, CDR2 SYDVKM. This CDR3 is 16 amino acids long. Trimming removed 4 bases from V and 4 bases from J, with 17 bases in between. Written as DNA, the CDR3 is TGTGCCAGCAGTTCCCCTCTAACAGAAATTTACAATGAGCAGTTCTTC. Translating it yields CASSSPLTEIYNEQFF.

The V call is TRBV7-6, the J call TRBJ2-1; no clear D gene. V was shortened by 2 bases and J by 3 bases, with 14 bases between the two germline ends. The CDR3 spans 16 residues. From germline, CDR1 is SGHVS and CDR2 FNYEAQ. As DNA, the CDR3 is TGTGCCAGCAGCTTACGCACGGGTTCGGGCTACAATGAGCAGTTCTTC. Residues: CASSLRTGSGYNEQFF.

The chain joins TRBV28 to TRBJ1-5; D uncertain. Trimming stripped 6 bases from V and 9 bases from J, with 12 bases between. The CDR3 extends over 12 amino acids. Germline CDR1 and CDR2: MDHEN and SYDVKM. The CDR3 DNA follows: TGTGCCAGCAGCCCATCCCTCCCGCCCCAGCATTTT. Protein sequence: CASSPSLPPQHF.

The chain links TRBV6-5 to TRBJ2-1; 9 bases are shared with TRBD2. The trim removed 9 bases at V and 7 bases at J, leaving 10 bases unmatched. Germline-derived CDR1 and CDR2 are MNHEY and SVGAGI. The CDR3 totals 14 residues. In nucleotides, the CDR3 is TGTGCCAGTAAGGCTAGCGGGGTCGGGAATGAGCAGTTCTTC. Translating it yields CASKASGVGNEQFF.

V usage is TRBV6-4 and J usage is TRBJ2-1, with 7 positions matching TRBD2. Trimming took 5 bases from V and 9 from J; bases not matched to a gene: 13. Germline values: CDR1 MRHNA, CDR2 SNTAGT. The CDR3 covers 15 residues. This CDR3 is CASSFVGGPTTEQFF. The DNA of the CDR3 is TGTGCCAGCAGTTTTGTGGGAGGGCCGACAACTGAGCAGTTCTTC.

This clone was seen once. The chain links TRBV6-5 to TRBJ1-2, with D unresolved. CDR3 length equals 15 residues. Trimming removed 0 bases from V and 0 bases from J, with 8 bases in between. CDR1 MNHEY and CDR2 SVGAGI come from the germline V gene. The DNA for the CDR3 is TGTGCCAGCAGTTACTCAGGAGGTACTAACTATGGCTACACCTTC. This encodes CASSYSGGTNYGYTF.

This clone was seen once. The same CDR3 is also encoded by other DNA sequences in this sample. The chain uses TRBV27 and TRBJ2-7; 7 bases are shared with TRBD1. CDR1 is MNHEY, CDR2 SMNVEV, per germline (reference sequence). J lost 0 bases, V lost 2 bases, and 4 bases had no gene match. The CDR3 totals 15 residues. As DNA, the CDR3 is TGTGCCAGCAGTTTAACAGGGGCGAGCTCCTACGAGCAGTACTTC. Translated: CASSLTGASSYEQYF.

For this clone: Other DNA sequences in this specimen translate into the identical CDR3. V usage is TRBV9 and J usage is TRBJ1-1; D gene uncertain. The V and J ends lost 0 bases and 1 base respectively, with 7 bases between them. The CDR3 runs 14 residues. Germline V gives CDR1 SGDLS, CDR2 YYNGEE. The CDR3 bases are TGTGCCAGCAGCGTAGGGTGGGGGAACACTGAAGCTTTCTTT. Translated, it gives CASSVGWGNTEAFF.

This sequence joins TRBV7-8 and TRBJ2-3; D not resolved. The CDR3 loop spans 16 amino acids. Germline lookup yields CDR1 SGHVS and CDR2 FQNEAQ. Trimming shortened V by 3 bases and J by 3 bases, and 16 bases separated the two germline ends. The CDR3 nucleotides are TGTGCCAGCAGCTTTGTAGCCCTAACCCGTACAGATACGCAGTATTTT. This translates into CASSFVALTRTDTQYF.

This clone has only one observation. V usage is TRBV4-1 and J usage is TRBJ2-7; possibly TRBD2 for D (6 bases). CDR1 MGHRA and CDR2 YSYEKL come from the germline V gene. This CDR3 has 15 amino acids. Trimming stripped 1 base from V and 1 base from J, with 11 bases between. CDR3 in amino acids: CASSQVGTVSYEQYF. CDR3 in DNA: TGCGCCAGCAGCCAAGTTGGGACTGTATCCTACGAGCAGTACTTC.

The chain has TRBV11-3 and TRBJ2-7; weak D call: TRBD2 (5 bases). Between the trimmed V and J ends, which lost 1 base and 0 bases, there was a span of 13 bases. Germline assignment: CDR1 SGHNT and CDR2 YENEEA. This CDR3 is built from 16 residues. The CDR3 DNA sequence: TGTGCCAGCAGCTTAGTCGGGGAAGATTTCTCCTACGAGCAGTACTTC. This translates into CASSLVGEDFSYEQYF.

This clone was recorded a few times. V is TRBV28 and J is TRBJ1-5; D gene uncertain. The V gene's germline CDR1 is MDHEN and CDR2 SYDVKM. The CDR3 covers 14 residues. Trimming stripped 5 bases from V and 3 bases from J, with 11 bases between. CDR3 residues: CASSDSGNNQPQHF. Written as DNA, the CDR3 is TGTGCCAGCAGTGATTCCGGGAACAATCAGCCCCAGCATTTT.